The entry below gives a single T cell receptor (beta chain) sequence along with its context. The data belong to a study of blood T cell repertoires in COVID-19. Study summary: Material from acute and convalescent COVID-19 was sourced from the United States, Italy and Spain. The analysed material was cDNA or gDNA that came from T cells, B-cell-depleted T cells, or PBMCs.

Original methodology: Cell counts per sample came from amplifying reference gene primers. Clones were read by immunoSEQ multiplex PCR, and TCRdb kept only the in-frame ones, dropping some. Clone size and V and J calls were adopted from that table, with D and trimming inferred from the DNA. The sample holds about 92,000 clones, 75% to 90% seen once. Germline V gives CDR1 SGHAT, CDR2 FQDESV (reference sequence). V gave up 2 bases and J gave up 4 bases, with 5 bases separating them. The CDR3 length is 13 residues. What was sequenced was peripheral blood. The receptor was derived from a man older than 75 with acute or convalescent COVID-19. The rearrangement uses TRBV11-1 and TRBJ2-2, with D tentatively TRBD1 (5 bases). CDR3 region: CASSLRGTGELFF. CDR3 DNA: TGTGCCAGCAGCTTAAGGGGCACCGGGGAGCTGTTTTTT.